The present T cell receptor beta chain was sequenced within a study of shared clonotypes between healthy human individuals. Study-wide results and limits: Sharing of clonotypes among donors was expected to vary with sequencing depth.

CDR1 ENHRY and CDR2 SYGVKD come from the germline V gene. This CDR3 is 14 amino acids long. Unmatched junction bases numbered 1, after V lost 6 bases and J lost 1 base. Of note for this clone: The antigen remains undetermined. Other nucleotide sequences in the sample specify the same CDR3.

Sequencing was at deep level. The data were produced by immunoSEQ multiplex PCR, yet TCRdb's version contains in-frame clones alone and is incomplete. Seen here are 2 million to 3 million clones, over 85% observed once, and the top ten hold about 0.34%. The sample was naive CD4+ T cells from PBMCs. Subset of the sample: CD45RA+ positively selected. This chain connects TRBV10-3 to TRBJ2-3; the match to TRBD2 covers 10 bases. The receptor was isolated from a man in his late teens or twenties in good health. Some clones in this sample may be carry-over from other donors' samples. CDR3 nucleotide sequence: TGTGCCATCAGAGGGACTAGCGGCACAGATACGCAGTATTTT. It yields the protein CAIRGTSGTDTQYF.